The rows below give T cell receptor beta chains drawn from one sample of a study of T cell responses to AZD1222 COVID-19 vaccine. Here immunoSEQ multiplex PCR was the method, and the copy in TCRdb shows in-frame clones only, minus some. The sample has about 140,000 clones; 92% are singletons. Source: peripheral blood, taken 28 days after the second AZD1222 dose. Receptor source: an adult who received the AZD1222 COVID-19 vaccine. Both conserved end residues are part of each CDR3. Each record gives: V gene, clone size, J gene, D gene, CDR3 protein, CDR3 DNA. A D gene is named only where the DNA matches it firmly. Clone size is stated in some rows and not others, as once, few, many or a class when expanded.

V: TRBV5-4; size: NA; J: TRBJ2-5; D: TRBD2; CDR3: CASSTSGTSGQETQYF; DNA: TGTGCCAGCAGCACCTCCGGGACTAGCGGACAAGAGACCCAGTACTTC
V: TRBV5-1; size: once; J: TRBJ2-1; D: TRBD1; CDR3: CASSLGQGESNEQFF; DNA: TGCGCCAGCAGCTTGGGCCAGGGGGAATCCAATGAGCAGTTCTTC
V: TRBV6-5; size: NA; J: TRBJ2-1; D: NA; CDR3: CASRTRGKRNEQFF; DNA: TGTGCCAGCAGAACGCGGGGCAAGAGGAATGAGCAGTTCTTC
V: TRBV7-2; size: once; J: TRBJ2-3; D: TRBD2; CDR3: CAVLAGTSTDTQYF; DNA: TGTGCCGTATTAGCGGGAACTAGCACAGATACGCAGTATTTT
V: TRBV28; size: once; J: TRBJ1-1; D: NA; CDR3: CASSPRPHRNTEAFF; DNA: TGTGCCAGCAGTCCCCGACCTCACAGAAACACTGAAGCTTTCTTT
V: TRBV12-3/TRBV12-4; size: NA; J: TRBJ1-2; D: TRBD1; CDR3: CAILQGAGYGYTF; DNA: TGTGCCATCCTGCAGGGGGCTGGGTATGGCTACACCTTC
V: TRBV5-6; size: NA; J: TRBJ2-5; D: NA; CDR3: CASSFRLQETQYF; DNA: TGTGCCAGCAGCTTCAGGTTACAAGAGACCCAGTACTTC
V: TRBV28; size: once; J: TRBJ2-7; D: NA; CDR3: CASSFEQNEQYF; DNA: TGTGCCAGCAGTTTCGAACAGAACGAGCAGTACTTC
V: TRBV7-2; size: NA; J: TRBJ1-5; D: NA; CDR3: CASSSGGPGNQPQHF; DNA: TGTGCCAGCAGCTCCGGCGGGCCAGGCAATCAGCCCCAGCATTTT
V: TRBV7-9; size: NA; J: TRBJ1-1; D: TRBD1; CDR3: CASSATGEGTEAFF; DNA: TGTGCCAGCAGCGCGACAGGGGAAGGGACTGAAGCTTTCTTT
V: TRBV7-8; size: NA; J: TRBJ2-5; D: NA; CDR3: CASSPPVLETQYF; DNA: TGTGCCAGCAGCCCTCCGGTCCTCGAGACCCAGTACTTC
V: TRBV6-2/TRBV6-3; size: once; J: TRBJ2-1; D: NA; CDR3: CASSYEGWRGSYNEQFF; DNA: TGTGCCAGCAGTTACGAGGGTTGGAGGGGCTCATACAATGAGCAGTTCTTC
V: TRBV3-1/TRBV3-2; size: NA; J: TRBJ1-5; D: NA; CDR3: CASSQDPYQPQHF; DNA: TGTGCCAGCAGCCAAGATCCGTATCAGCCCCAGCATTTT
V: TRBV19; size: NA; J: TRBJ1-1; D: NA; CDR3: CASRDLHTEAFF; DNA: TGTGCCAGCCGGGACCTTCACACTGAAGCTTTCTTT
V: TRBV6-5; size: NA; J: TRBJ2-3; D: TRBD1; CDR3: CASSPGQGISDTQYF; DNA: TGTGCCAGCAGTCCGGGACAGGGTATTTCAGATACGCAGTATTTT
V: TRBV6-5; size: NA; J: TRBJ1-2; D: TRBD1; CDR3: CATRRDRGRVGGYTF; DNA: TGTGCCACACGACGGGACAGGGGTCGTGTAGGAGGCTACACCTTC
V: TRBV6-5; size: NA; J: TRBJ2-1; D: TRBD2; CDR3: CASRSASSGVNEQFF; DNA: TGTGCCAGCAGGTCCGCTTCTAGCGGGGTAAATGAGCAGTTCTTC
V: TRBV12-3/TRBV12-4; size: NA; J: TRBJ1-2; D: NA; CDR3: CASRTAGWDGYTF; DNA: TGTGCCAGCAGAACGGCGGGATGGGATGGCTACACCTTC
V: TRBV7-9; size: NA; J: TRBJ2-7; D: NA; CDR3: CASSLAAGISYEQYF; DNA: TGTGCCAGCAGCTTAGCGGCGGGAATCTCCTACGAGCAGTACTTC
V: TRBV12-3/TRBV12-4; size: NA; J: TRBJ2-7; D: TRBD2; CDR3: CASTLGTSGRQYF; DNA: TGTGCCAGCACCTTAGGGACTAGCGGGAGGCAGTACTTC
V: TRBV29-1; size: NA; J: TRBJ2-3; D: NA; CDR3: CSVVRTLTDTQYF; DNA: TGCAGCGTTGTGAGGACACTCACAGATACGCAGTATTTT
V: TRBV11-1; size: NA; J: TRBJ2-1; D: NA; CDR3: CASSFWGDSPGHEQFF; DNA: TGTGCCAGCAGCTTCTGGGGGGACAGCCCCGGGCATGAGCAGTTCTTC
V: TRBV9; size: once; J: TRBJ2-2; D: NA; CDR3: CASSAPVSYTGELFF; DNA: TGTGCCAGCAGCGCCCCGGTGAGCTACACCGGGGAGCTGTTTTTT
V: TRBV29-1; size: NA; J: TRBJ1-1; D: NA; CDR3: CSVDTNTEAFF; DNA: TGCAGCGTCGACACGAACACTGAAGCTTTCTTT
V: TRBV6-1; size: NA; J: TRBJ1-5; D: NA; CDR3: CASSEGQGRNQPQHF; DNA: TGTGCCAGCAGTGAAGGCCAGGGAAGGAATCAGCCCCAGCATTTT
V: TRBV6-5; size: NA; J: TRBJ1-1; D: TRBD1; CDR3: CASSDPGTGLTEAFF; DNA: TGTGCCAGCAGCGACCCCGGGACAGGGCTGACTGAAGCTTTCTTT
V: TRBV6-5; size: NA; J: TRBJ1-5; D: TRBD1; CDR3: CASTGRGNQPQHF; DNA: TGTGCCAGCACCGGCAGGGGGAATCAGCCCCAGCATTTT
V: TRBV2; size: NA; J: TRBJ2-3; D: NA; CDR3: CASSELGLGADTQYF; DNA: TGTGCCAGCAGTGAACTCGGTCTAGGTGCAGATACGCAGTATTTT
V: TRBV6-7; size: NA; J: TRBJ2-3; D: NA; CDR3: CASSYIPGSSTDTQYF; DNA: TGTGCCAGCAGTTACATCCCTGGCTCTAGCACAGATACGCAGTATTTT
V: TRBV4-3; size: NA; J: TRBJ2-7; D: NA; CDR3: CASSQDWTSGEQYF; DNA: TGCGCCAGCAGCCAGGACTGGACCTCTGGGGAGCAGTACTTC
V: TRBV5-1; size: NA; J: TRBJ2-3; D: NA; CDR3: CASRLGTGPDTQYF; DNA: TGCGCCAGCAGGTTAGGGACGGGCCCAGATACGCAGTATTTT
V: TRBV15; size: NA; J: TRBJ1-4; D: NA; CDR3: CATSRVDWNREGEKLFF; DNA: TGTGCCACCAGCAGAGTGGATTGGAACAGGGAAGGTGAAAAACTGTTTTTT